These 22 T cell receptor beta chains were all obtained from the same sample, sequenced in a study of T cells expressing NK-cell markers. Using the 5' RACE reads, TCRdb records one entry per CDR3 protein without DNA. Its clone listing holds 250,000 to 300,000 distinct CDR3 sequences. The sequenced sample was blood T cells: a sorted CD56 or NKG2C T cell subset, CD4+ or CD8+ T cells, or bulk PBMC T cells (not recorded which). These receptor sequences come from a woman aged 18 to 75 in good health.

CDR3 protein: CASRELAVDTQYF. The chain combines TRBV19 with TRBJ2-3; TCRdb selects TRBD2, and the lack of DNA leaves this call unchecked. The length of the CDR3 is 13 residues. Germline-derived CDR1 and CDR2 are LNHDA and SQIVND (reference sequence).

The V and J genes are TRBV12-3 or TRBV12-4 and TRBJ2-7; the D call of TRBD1 rests on TCRdb alone, since no DNA is present to check it. There are 13 residues in the CDR3. CDR3 region: CASNRGRVDEQYF.

The chain employs TRBV12-3 or TRBV12-4 and TRBJ2-1; as DNA is missing, the TRBD2 call by TCRdb cannot be tested. The length of the CDR3 is 15 residues. This CDR3 reads CASSAGASGYNEQFF.

The CDR3 spells CASSLAPGTSEEETQYF. This sequence joins TRBV5-1 and TRBJ2-5; there is no DNA to check the TCRdb D call of TRBD2. The germline V gene encodes CDR1 SGHRS and CDR2 YFSETQ. The CDR3 is 17 residues long.

Here the CDR3 reads CSLPMGGGQYNEQFF. V gene TRBV20-1 combines with J gene TRBJ2-1; TCRdb's D gene call, TRBD2, goes unchecked for lack of DNA. Germline V gene data show CDR1 as DFQATT and CDR2 as SNEGSKA (reference sequence). This CDR3 has 15 residues.

V usage is TRBV12-3 or TRBV12-4 and J usage is TRBJ1-6. The CDR3 length is 14 residues. CDR3: CASSFVLSRSPLHF.

The CDR3 spells CASTNTGDMNTEAFF. The chain employs TRBV5-4 and TRBJ1-1; TCRdb names TRBD1, which stays unverified in the absence of DNA. The CDR3 totals 15 residues. Germline V lookup: CDR1 SGHNT, CDR2 YYREEE (reference sequence).

The V call is TRBV18, the J call TRBJ2-2; TCRdb indicates TRBD1, and absent DNA this call remains unverified. Germline V lookup: CDR1 KGHSH, CDR2 LQKENI. The CDR3 runs 16 residues. CDR3 in amino acids: CASSPKLQGSTGELFF.

The chain is built from TRBV27 and TRBJ2-3; TCRdb's D gene call, TRBD1, goes unchecked for lack of DNA. This CDR3 has 14 amino acids. The germline gives CDR1 MNHEY, CDR2 SMNVEV (reference sequence). CDR3: CASSFVGTTDTQYF.

The chain joins TRBV29-1 to TRBJ1-2; TCRdb designates TRBD1, a call that cannot be tested without DNA. The CDR3 has 12 residues. Germline CDR1 reads SQVTM; CDR2 reads ANQGSEA. CDR3 loop: CSGDRGRSGYTF. The full variable domain, in which reference TRBV29-1 and TRBJ1-2 provide the parts outside the CDR3, is SAVISQKPSRDICQRGTSLTIQCQVDSQVTMMFWYRQQPGQSLTLIATANQGSEATYESGFVIDKFPISRPNLTFSTLTVSNMSPEDSSIYLCSGDRGRSGYTFGSGTRLTVV.

V and J are TRBV4-3 and TRBJ2-3; the D call of TRBD2 rests on TCRdb alone, since no DNA is present to check it. This CDR3 is 15 amino acids long. CDR1 and CDR2 (germline): LGHNA, YSLEER. The CDR3 spells CASSQDSGLTDTQYF.

The chain joins TRBV5-6 to TRBJ2-5; TCRdb lists TRBD1, though no DNA is available to test this call. The CDR3 length is 15 residues. CDR1 and CDR2 from the germline V gene are SGHDT and YYEEEE. CDR3 loop: CASSMDRGLRETQYF.

The rearrangement joins TRBV19 to TRBJ1-5; checking the TCRdb D call of TRBD1 is not possible without DNA. Germline V lookup: CDR1 LNHDA, CDR2 SQIVND (reference sequence). The CDR3 sequence is 17 residues long. The CDR3 loop reads CASSIPRGSVRNQPQHF.

The chain uses TRBV29-1 and TRBJ1-4. CDR1 SQVTM and CDR2 ANQGSEA come from the germline V gene. This CDR3 has 12 amino acids. The CDR3 protein is CSVSPHPEKLFF.

This chain connects TRBV5-1 to TRBJ1-5. This CDR3 contains 15 residues. CDR1 is SGHRS and CDR2 is YFSETQ in the germline V gene. CDR3 protein: CASSLVPDSNQPQHF.

CDR3 sequence reads: CSARGTSGNTGELFF. The chain uses TRBV20-1 and TRBJ2-2; the D call from TCRdb, TRBD2, cannot be confirmed without DNA. The CDR3 runs 15 residues. The germline gives CDR1 DFQATT, CDR2 SNEGSKA (reference sequence).

This chain joins TRBV29-1 and TRBJ2-7; TCRdb's assignment of TRBD1 cannot be checked, as there is no DNA. CDR3 size: 12 residues. Germline lookup yields CDR1 SQVTM and CDR2 ANQGSEA. CDR3 loop: CSVDRGGNEQYF.

The chain is built from TRBV12-3 or TRBV12-4 and TRBJ2-1. CDR3 length equals 11 residues. The CDR3 protein is CASSIGNEQFF.

The J gene is TRBJ2-4, the V gene TRBV7-9; TCRdb picks TRBD2, but there is no DNA to check that call. CDR3 length: 15 amino acids. CDR1 and CDR2 (germline): SEHNR, FQNEAQ (reference sequence). CDR3: CASSFSGGQGNIQYF.

This chain uses TRBV19 with TRBJ1-2. The CDR3 contains 13 residues. Germline CDR1 reads LNHDA; CDR2 reads SQIVND (reference sequence). The chain's CDR3 is CASSSSPTVGYTF.

In terms of frequency, this clonotype is medium-sized. The rearrangement joins TRBV7-2 to TRBJ1-1. Germline loops: CDR1 SGHTA, CDR2 FQGNSA. CDR3 size: 16 residues. The CDR3 loop reads CASSSFPRLGRGEAFF.

The chain recombines TRBV11-1 with TRBJ1-6; there is no DNA to check the TCRdb D call of TRBD1. This CDR3 comprises 15 residues. Per germline, CDR1 SGHAT and CDR2 FQDESV (reference sequence). CDR3 residues: CASSPGPMNNSPLHF.